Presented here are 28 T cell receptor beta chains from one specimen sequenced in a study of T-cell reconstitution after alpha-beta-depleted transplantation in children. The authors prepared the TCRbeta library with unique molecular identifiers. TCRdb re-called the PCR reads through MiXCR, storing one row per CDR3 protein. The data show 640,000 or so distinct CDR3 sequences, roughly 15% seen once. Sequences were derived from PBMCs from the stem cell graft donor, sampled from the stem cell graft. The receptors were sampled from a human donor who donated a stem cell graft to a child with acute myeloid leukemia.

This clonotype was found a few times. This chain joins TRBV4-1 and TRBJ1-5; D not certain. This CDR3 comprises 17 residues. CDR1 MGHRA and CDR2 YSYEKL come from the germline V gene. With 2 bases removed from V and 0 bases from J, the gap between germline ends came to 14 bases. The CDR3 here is CASSQPGRVYSNQPQHF. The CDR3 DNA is TGCGCCAGCAGCCAACCAGGACGAGTGTATAGCAATCAGCCCCAGCATTTT.

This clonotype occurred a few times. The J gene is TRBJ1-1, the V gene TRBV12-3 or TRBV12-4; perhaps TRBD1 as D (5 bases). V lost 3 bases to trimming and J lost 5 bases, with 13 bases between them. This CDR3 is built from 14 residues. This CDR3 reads CASSLVGDRTEAFF. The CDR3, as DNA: TGTGCCAGCAGTTTGGTGGGGGATAGGACTGAAGCTTTCTTT.

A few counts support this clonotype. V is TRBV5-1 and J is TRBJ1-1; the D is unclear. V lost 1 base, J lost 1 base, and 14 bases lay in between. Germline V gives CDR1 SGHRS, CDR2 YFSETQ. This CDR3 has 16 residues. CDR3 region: CASSLHSLGPNTEAFF. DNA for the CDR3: TGCGCCAGCAGCTTGCACAGTTTAGGACCGAACACTGAAGCTTTCTTT.

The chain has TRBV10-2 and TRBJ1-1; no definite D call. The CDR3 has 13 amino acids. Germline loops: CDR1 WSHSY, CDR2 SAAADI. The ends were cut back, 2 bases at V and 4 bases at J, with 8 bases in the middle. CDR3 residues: CASSERLGTEAFF. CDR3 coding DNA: TGCGCCAGCAGTGAGAGGCTGGGCACTGAAGCTTTCTTT.

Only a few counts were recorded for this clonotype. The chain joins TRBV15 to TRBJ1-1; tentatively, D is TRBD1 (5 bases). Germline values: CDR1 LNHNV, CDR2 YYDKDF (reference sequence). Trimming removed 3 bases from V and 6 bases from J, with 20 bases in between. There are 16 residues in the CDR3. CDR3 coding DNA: TGTGCCACCAGCAGCTACAAAACCCCGTGGGGACCTGAAGCTTTCTTT. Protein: CATSSYKTPWGPEAFF.

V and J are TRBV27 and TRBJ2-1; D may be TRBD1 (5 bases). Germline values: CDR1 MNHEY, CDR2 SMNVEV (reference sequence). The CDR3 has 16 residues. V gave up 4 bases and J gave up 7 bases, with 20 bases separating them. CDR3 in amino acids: CASSSLTTASGNEQFF. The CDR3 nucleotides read TGTGCCAGCAGTTCTCTAACAACGGCTTCAGGGAATGAGCAGTTCTTC.

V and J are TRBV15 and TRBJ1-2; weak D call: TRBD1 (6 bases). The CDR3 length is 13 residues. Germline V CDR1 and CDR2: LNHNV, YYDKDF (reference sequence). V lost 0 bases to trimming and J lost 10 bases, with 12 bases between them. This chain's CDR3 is CATSRDPGDAYTF. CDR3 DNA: TGTGCCACCAGCAGAGATCCAGGGGACGCCTACACCTTC.

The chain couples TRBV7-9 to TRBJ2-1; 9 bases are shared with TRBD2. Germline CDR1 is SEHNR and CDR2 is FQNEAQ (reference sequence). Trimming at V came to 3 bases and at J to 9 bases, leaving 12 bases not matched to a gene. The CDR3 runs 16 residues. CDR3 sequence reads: CASSLTLAGGPGEQFF. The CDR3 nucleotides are TGTGCCAGCAGCTTGACTCTGGCGGGGGGGCCTGGTGAGCAGTTCTTC.

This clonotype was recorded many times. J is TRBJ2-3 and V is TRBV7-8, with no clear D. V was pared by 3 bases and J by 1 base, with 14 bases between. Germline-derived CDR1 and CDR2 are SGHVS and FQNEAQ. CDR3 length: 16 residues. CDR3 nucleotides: TGTGCCAGCAGCTTCTCAATTAGTGGGGGCACAGATACGCAGTATTTT. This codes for CASSFSISGGTDTQYF.

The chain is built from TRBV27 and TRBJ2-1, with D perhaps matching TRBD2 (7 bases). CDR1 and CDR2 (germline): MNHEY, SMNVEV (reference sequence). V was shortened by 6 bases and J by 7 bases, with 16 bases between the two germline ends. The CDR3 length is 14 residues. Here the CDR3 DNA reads TGTGCCAGCAGCCTTCGGGGGGCGCCTAATGAGCAGTTCTTC. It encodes CASSLRGAPNEQFF.

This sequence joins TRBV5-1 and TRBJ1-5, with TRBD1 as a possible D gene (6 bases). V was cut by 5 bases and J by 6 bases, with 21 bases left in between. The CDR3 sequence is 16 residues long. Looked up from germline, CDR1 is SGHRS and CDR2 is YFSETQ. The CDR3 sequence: CASRTTTGGLRQPQHF. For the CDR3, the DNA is TGCGCCAGCAGAACAACGACAGGCGGGTTGCGTCAGCCCCAGCATTTT.

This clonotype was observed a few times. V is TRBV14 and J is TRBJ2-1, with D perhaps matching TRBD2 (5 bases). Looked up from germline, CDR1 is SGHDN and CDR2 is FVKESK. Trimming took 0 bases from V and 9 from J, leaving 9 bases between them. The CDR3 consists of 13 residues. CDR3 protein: CASSQERDSEQFF. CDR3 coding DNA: TGTGCCAGCAGCCAAGAGAGGGATAGTGAGCAGTTCTTC.

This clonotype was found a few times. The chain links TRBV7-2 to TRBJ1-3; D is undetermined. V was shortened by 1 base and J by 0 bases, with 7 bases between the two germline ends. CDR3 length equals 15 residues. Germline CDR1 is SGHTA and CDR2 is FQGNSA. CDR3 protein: CASSLDLSSGNTIYF. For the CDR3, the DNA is TGTGCCAGCAGCTTAGATCTCAGCTCTGGAAACACCATATATTTT.

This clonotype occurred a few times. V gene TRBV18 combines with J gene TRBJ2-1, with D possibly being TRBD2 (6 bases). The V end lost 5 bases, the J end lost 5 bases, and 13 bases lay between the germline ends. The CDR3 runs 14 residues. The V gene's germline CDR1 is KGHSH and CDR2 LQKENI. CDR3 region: CASSASALNNEQFF. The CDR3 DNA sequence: TGTGCCAGCTCAGCTAGCGCCCTGAACAATGAGCAGTTCTTC.

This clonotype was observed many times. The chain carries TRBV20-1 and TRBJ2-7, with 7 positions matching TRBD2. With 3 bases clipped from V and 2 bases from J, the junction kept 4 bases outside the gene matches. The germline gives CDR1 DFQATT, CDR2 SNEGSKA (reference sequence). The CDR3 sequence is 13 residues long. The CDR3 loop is CSASRGDAYEQYV. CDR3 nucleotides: TGCAGTGCTAGCCGGGGGGATGCCTACGAGCAGTACGTC.

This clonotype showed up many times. CDR3 residues: CASIFSGTGGPQPQHF. CDR3 DNA sequence: TGTGCCAGCATCTTTTCCGGGACAGGGGGACCTCAGCCCCAGCATTTT. The chain has TRBV12-3 or TRBV12-4 and TRBJ1-5, with 11 bases identical to TRBD1. The CDR3 sequence is 16 residues long. With 7 bases clipped from V and 6 bases from J, the junction kept 11 bases outside the gene matches.

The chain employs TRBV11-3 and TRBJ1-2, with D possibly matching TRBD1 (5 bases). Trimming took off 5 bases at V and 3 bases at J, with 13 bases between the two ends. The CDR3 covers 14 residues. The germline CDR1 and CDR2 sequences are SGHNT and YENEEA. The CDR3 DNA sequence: TGTGCCAGCAGCCAGAACCCGGGACACTATGGCTACACCTTC. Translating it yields CASSQNPGHYGYTF. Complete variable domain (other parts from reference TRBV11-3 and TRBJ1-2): EAGVVQSPRYKIIEKKQPVAFWCNPISGHNTLYWYLQNLGQGPELLIRYENEEAVDDSQLPKDRFSAERLKGVDSTLKIQPAELGDSAVYLCASSQNPGHYGYTFGSGTRLTVV.

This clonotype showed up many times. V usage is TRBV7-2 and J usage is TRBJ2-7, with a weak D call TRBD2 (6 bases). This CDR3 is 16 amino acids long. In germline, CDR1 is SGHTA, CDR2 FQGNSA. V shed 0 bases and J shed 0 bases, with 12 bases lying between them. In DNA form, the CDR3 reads TGTGCCAGCAGCTTAGCGGAGGGGAGAGTCTCCTACGAGCAGTACTTC. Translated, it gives CASSLAEGRVSYEQYF.

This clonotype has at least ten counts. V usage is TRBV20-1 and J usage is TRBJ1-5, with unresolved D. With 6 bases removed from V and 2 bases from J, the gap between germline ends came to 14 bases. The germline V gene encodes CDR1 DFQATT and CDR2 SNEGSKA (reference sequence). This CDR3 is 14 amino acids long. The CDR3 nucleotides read TGCAGTGCCCCCCCAAGGACCCGCAATCAGCCCCAGCATTTT. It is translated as CSAPPRTRNQPQHF.

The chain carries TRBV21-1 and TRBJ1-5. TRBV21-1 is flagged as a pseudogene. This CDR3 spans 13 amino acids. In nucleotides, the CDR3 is TGTGCCAGCCGGGGGGGGGCAAGTCAGCCCCAGCATTTT. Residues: CASRGGASQPQHF.

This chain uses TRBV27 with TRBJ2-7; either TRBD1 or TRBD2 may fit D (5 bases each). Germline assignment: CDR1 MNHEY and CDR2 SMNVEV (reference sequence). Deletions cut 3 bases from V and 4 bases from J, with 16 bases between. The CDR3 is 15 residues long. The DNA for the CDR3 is TGTGCCAGCAGTTTTTTGGGGGAAGGGGTTTACGAGCAGTACTTC. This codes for CASSFLGEGVYEQYF.

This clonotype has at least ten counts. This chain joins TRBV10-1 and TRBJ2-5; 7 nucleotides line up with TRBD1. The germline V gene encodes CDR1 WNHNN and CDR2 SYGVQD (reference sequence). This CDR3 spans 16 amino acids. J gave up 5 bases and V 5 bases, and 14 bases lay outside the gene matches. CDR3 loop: CASSSTGTDLVETQYF. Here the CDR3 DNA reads TGCGCCAGCAGTTCCACCGGGACAGACCTCGTGGAGACCCAGTACTTC.

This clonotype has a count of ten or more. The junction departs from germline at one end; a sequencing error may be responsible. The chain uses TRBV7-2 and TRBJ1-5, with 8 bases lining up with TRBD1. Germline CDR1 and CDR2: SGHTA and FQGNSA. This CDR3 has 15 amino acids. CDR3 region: CASSLAGTGGQPQHF. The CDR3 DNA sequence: TGTGCCAGCAGTTTAGCCGGGACAGGTGGCCAGCCCCAGCATTTT.

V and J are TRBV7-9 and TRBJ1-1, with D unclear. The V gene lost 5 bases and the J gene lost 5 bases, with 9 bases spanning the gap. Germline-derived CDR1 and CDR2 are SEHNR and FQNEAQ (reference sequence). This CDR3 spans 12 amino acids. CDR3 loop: CASSLFTTEAFF. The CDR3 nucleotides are TGTGCCAGCAGCCTATTTACGACTGAAGCTTTCTTT.

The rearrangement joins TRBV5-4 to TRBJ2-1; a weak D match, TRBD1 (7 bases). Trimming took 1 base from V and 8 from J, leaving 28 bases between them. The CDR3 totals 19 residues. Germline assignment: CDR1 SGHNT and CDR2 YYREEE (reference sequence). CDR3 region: CASSLSRQGGPLSYHEQFF. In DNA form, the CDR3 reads TGTGCCAGCAGCTTGTCGAGACAGGGAGGACCCTTGAGTTACCATGAGCAGTTCTTC.

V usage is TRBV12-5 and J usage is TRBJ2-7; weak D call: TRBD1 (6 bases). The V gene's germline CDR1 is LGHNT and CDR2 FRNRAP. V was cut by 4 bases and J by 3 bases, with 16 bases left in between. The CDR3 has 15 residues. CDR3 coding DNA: TGTGCTAGTGGTTCACAGGGAATCTCTTACTACGAGCAGTACTTC. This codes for CASGSQGISYYEQYF. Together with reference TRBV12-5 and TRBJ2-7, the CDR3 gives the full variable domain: DARVTQTPRHKVTEMGQEVTMRCQPILGHNTVFWYRQTMMQGLELLAYFRNRAPLDDSGMPKDRFSAEMPDATLATLKIQPSEPRDSAVYFCASGSQGISYYEQYFGPGTRLTVT.

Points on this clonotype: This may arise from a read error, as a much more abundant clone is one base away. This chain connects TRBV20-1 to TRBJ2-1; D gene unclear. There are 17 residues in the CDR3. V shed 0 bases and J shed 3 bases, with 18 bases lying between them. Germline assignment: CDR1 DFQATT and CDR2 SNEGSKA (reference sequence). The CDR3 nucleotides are TGCAGTGCTAGAGACCCCGTGAATAGCAGGCTCTACAATGAGCAGTTCTTC. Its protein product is CSARDPVNSRLYNEQFF.

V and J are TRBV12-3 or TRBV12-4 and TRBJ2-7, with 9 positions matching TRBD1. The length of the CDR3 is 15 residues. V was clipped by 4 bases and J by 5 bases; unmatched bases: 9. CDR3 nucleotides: TGTGCCAGCAGTTCACCCGGGACAGGGTTCCACGAGCAGTACTTC. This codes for CASSSPGTGFHEQYF.